Listed below are T cell receptor beta chains from one sample, sequenced in a study of identical twins. Each CDR3 protein gets one entry after TCRdb re-called the 5' RACE reads with MiXCR. The sample yields roughly 710,000 distinct CDR3 sequences, around 6% seen once. Material: naive T cells sorted from blood. The receptor set was obtained from a man younger than 35 in good health. The CDR3 runs from the conserved cysteine through the conserved F or W. D genes are given only for firm matches.

len,v_gene,d_gene,CDR3aa
11,TRBV24-1,TRBD1,CATSDGQGLYF
16,TRBV24-1,TRBD2,CATSPGRGLTADTQYF
17,TRBV7-2,TRBD1,CASSFPGAGGRTDTQYF
16,TRBV7-8,TRBD1,CASSFFPTGGNQPQHF
14,TRBV20-1,TRBD2,CSASPGTSDNEQFF
16,TRBV7-6,TRBD2,CASSFLTSGSYNEQFF
12,TRBV7-6,TRBD1,CASSSRDRVQFF
15,TRBV9,TRBD1,CASSPKAGTAYEQYF
13,TRBV6-1,-,CASTKPVGYEQYF
16,TRBV5-1,TRBD1,CASSPDQPTGGTLGYF
16,TRBV12-3/TRBV12-4,TRBD1,CASSPRGTGGNQPQHF
16,TRBV18,-,CASSPPSRGDTGELFF
14,TRBV7-9,-,CASSGRTEPYEQYF
19,TRBV5-1,TRBD2,CASESKGAASGRTYNEQFF
16,TRBV10-3,TRBD2,CAIRPGGLVITDTQYF
15,TRBV6-1,TRBD2,CATGLGGALTDTQYF
18,TRBV5-6,TRBD2,CASSFGLAGMSSYNEQFF
13,TRBV20-1,TRBD1,CSVGKGARGGYTF
13,TRBV20-1,-,CSARGRRNNEQFF
15,TRBV28,-,CASRPGGILTGELFF
14,TRBV5-1,TRBD1,CASSLTGTDDGYTF
11,TRBV6-5,-,CASSLGGSLHF
14,TRBV25-1,-,CASSPDVSNQPQHF
14,TRBV6-2/TRBV6-3,-,CASSYFSGTDTQYF
13,TRBV10-3,-,CAISESPSYEQYF
15,TRBV12-3/TRBV12-4,-,CASSHLSDRTDTQYF
14,TRBV12-3/TRBV12-4,-,CASSDLHGYNEQFF
17,TRBV7-9,TRBD2,CASSYPGLATNTGELFF
15,TRBV6-5,-,CASSYSGSPTYEQYF
13,TRBV7-6,-,CASSLARSSEAFF
16,TRBV5-1,-,CASSGTLAPVADTQYF
16,TRBV27,-,CASRASRVGSNQPQHF
13,TRBV20-1,-,CSARKPGLGEQYF
18,TRBV19,-,CASKGYDRINVRNQPQHF
16,TRBV7-2,-,CASSLERSSPSEEQYF
14,TRBV20-1,-,CSATGRGPYNEQFF
20,TRBV27,TRBD2,CASSSRLFTSGRTFDNEQFF
16,TRBV4-3,-,CASSQDTVLAHYEQYF
13,TRBV12-3/TRBV12-4,-,CASRPNSTDTQYF
15,TRBV28,TRBD2,CASKVGTSGSYEQYF
15,TRBV20-1,-,CSAGRTTDHTDTQYF
13,TRBV6-2/TRBV6-3,-,CASSYLGYDEQFF
16,TRBV6-2/TRBV6-3,-,CASRPFLSSGANVLTF